The TCR beta chain under discussion was sequenced for a study of post-analysis software for immune sequencing data. Researchers reported that TCR beta cDNA libraries carried unique molecular identifiers. The source material, 1 to 10 million T cells, gave rise to approximately 520,000 cDNA molecules. TCRdb independently ran MiXCR on the PCR reads; one entry per CDR3 protein. The table lists roughly 600,000 distinct CDR3 sequences, about 44% of them singletons. A note on this clonotype: What it binds is not known.

Study-wide results and caveats: Four or five TRBV segments were more frequent in patients than controls; TRBV5-6, TRBV5-1 and TRBV20-1 belonged to this group. Relative to controls, patients with multiple sclerosis showed significantly lower normalized Chao1 diversity.

Germline lookup yields CDR1 SGHTA and CDR2 FQGNSA. The CDR3 is 12 residues long. With 8 bases removed from V and 11 bases from J, the gap between germline ends came to 16 bases. The chain links TRBV7-2 to TRBJ2-4, with D unclear. The sequenced sample consisted of blood. The clonotype was recovered from a girl between 5 and 17 years old with multiple sclerosis. The CDR3 nucleotides are TGTGCCAGCGGCACATACTTGGGTCTTCAGTACTTC. Protein product: CASGTYLGLQYF.